This is a list of T cell receptor beta chains from one sample in a study of T cell responses to AZD1222 COVID-19 vaccine. Clones were read by immunoSEQ multiplex PCR, and TCRdb kept only the in-frame ones, dropping some. The repertoire holds some 140,000 clones, with 92% as singletons. The sample in question was peripheral blood, obtained on day 0 of AZD1222 vaccination. The receptors were gathered from an adult in good health. The CDR3 runs from the conserved cysteine through the conserved F or W. D genes are given only for firm matches. Not all rows give a size; the values are once, few, many and, for expanded clones, a class.

>TRBJ2-7|NA|TRBV27|NA
CASSSPAYEQYF
TGTGCCAGCAGTTCCCCAGCCTACGAGCAGTACTTC
>TRBJ1-1|NA|TRBV11-3|NA
CASSLANTEAFF
TGTGCCAGCAGCTTGGCGAACACTGAAGCTTTCTTT
>TRBJ2-1|TRBD2|TRBV29-1|NA
CSVQYVGLDNEQFF
TGCAGCGTTCAGTATGTCGGACTAGACAATGAGCAGTTCTTC
>TRBJ1-1|NA|TRBV7-8|NA
CASTSEWNTEAFF
TGTGCCAGCACCTCAGAGTGGAACACTGAAGCTTTCTTT
>TRBJ2-4|NA|TRBV29-1|NA
CSACWGERDIAKNIQYF
TGCAGCGCCTGCTGGGGGGAGCGGGACATAGCCAAAAACATTCAGTACTTC
>TRBJ2-2|NA|TRBV6-1|NA
CASSEVLGAGTGELFF
TGTGCCAGCAGTGAAGTTCTGGGGGCGGGGACCGGGGAGCTGTTTTTT
>TRBJ2-3|NA|TRBV7-9|once
CASSFGDQRDTQYF
TGTGCCAGCAGCTTCGGGGACCAGCGGGATACGCAGTATTTT
>TRBJ1-2|NA|TRBV25-1|NA
CASSDSPHGRLANYGYTF
TGTGCCAGCAGTGATTCTCCCCACGGACGGCTAGCTAACTATGGCTACACCTTC
>TRBJ1-1|TRBD1|TRBV6-5|NA
CASTEGTENTEAFF
TGTGCCAGCACCGAAGGGACAGAGAACACTGAAGCTTTCTTT
>TRBJ2-3|TRBD2|TRBV6-1|NA
CASSGPRTSGAADTQYF
TGTGCCAGCAGTGGCCCTCGGACTAGCGGGGCTGCAGATACGCAGTATTTT
>TRBJ2-3|NA|TRBV6-2/TRBV6-3|NA
CASSLSRDTQYF
TGTGCCAGCAGTTTAAGTAGGGATACGCAGTATTTT
>TRBJ2-2|TRBD2|TRBV5-6|NA
CASSFSGRKSTGELFF
TGTGCCAGCAGCTTCTCCGGGAGGAAGAGCACCGGGGAGCTGTTTTTT
>TRBJ2-3|TRBD1|TRBV5-5|NA
CASSQTPGQGEDTQYF
TGTGCCAGCAGCCAAACCCCTGGACAGGGGGAAGATACGCAGTATTTT
>TRBJ2-1|NA|TRBV30|NA
CAWSVHEVSSYNEQFF
TGTGCCTGGAGTGTACACGAGGTGAGCTCCTACAATGAGCAGTTCTTC
>TRBJ2-6|NA|TRBV2|NA
CASSPTVSGANVLTF
TGTGCCAGCAGCCCCACAGTATCTGGGGCCAACGTCCTGACTTTC
>TRBJ2-1|NA|TRBV11-2|once
CASSLIGPTRTYNEQFF
TGTGCCAGCAGCTTAATCGGTCCGACTAGGACCTACAATGAGCAGTTCTTC
>TRBJ2-1|NA|TRBV7-9|NA
CASSRDVYNEQFF
TGTGCCAGCAGCAGGGACGTGTACAATGAGCAGTTCTTC
>TRBJ2-1|NA|TRBV29-1|many
CSVELLTEQFF
TGCAGCGTTGAATTACTCACTGAGCAGTTCTTC
>TRBJ2-1|TRBD2|TRBV5-1|NA
CASGTSSNEQFF
TGCGCCAGCGGGACTAGTTCCAATGAGCAGTTCTTC
>TRBJ2-1|NA|TRBV2|NA
CASTTGRGNEQFF
TGTGCCAGCACTACCGGCCGGGGGAATGAGCAGTTCTTC